This T cell receptor beta chain was observed in a study of shared clonotypes between healthy human individuals. At the level of the study: The study enrolled a couple of women and three men aged 18 to 49. Broader study findings: Among a few donors, about 4.6% of naive CD4 clonotypes were found in common.

The protocol was immunoSEQ multiplex PCR, while the TCRdb copy is restricted to in-frame clones and leaves out a portion. The table records over a million clones, about 75% of them present only once. The length of the CDR3 is 13 residues. CDR1 is SGHRS, CDR2 YFSETQ, per germline. With 1 base removed from V and 7 bases from J, the gap between germline ends came to 9 bases. Points on this clone: The target antigen is unknown.

The TCR comes from a man younger than 30 in good health. Sequencing was performed on memory CD4+ T cells sorted from blood. The sample's subset: CD45RA-negative fraction. This chain joins TRBV5-1 and TRBJ1-3; D remains unclear. CDR3 DNA sequence: TGCGCCAGCAGCTTGAACGCGGGGAACACCATATATTTT. Encoded protein: CASSLNAGNTIYF.